The 32 T cell receptor beta chains given below trace back to one sample, sequenced in a study of CD8 T cells in Susac syndrome. The RNA, about 0.45 to 1 ug, was put through reverse transcription using random hexamers. TCRdb recomputed calls from the immunoSEQ multiplex PCR reads with MiXCR, one row per CDR3 protein. The sample includes approximately 180,000 distinct CDR3 sequences, about 94% of them seen just once. The sequencing input was CD4+ T cells from PBMCs. Receptors were obtained from a human donor with Susac syndrome.

V gene TRBV5-1 combines with J gene TRBJ2-7; D is ambiguous. Trimming left V 1 base short and J 5 bases short, with 13 bases between. The CDR3 loop spans 14 amino acids. In germline, CDR1 is SGHRS, CDR2 YFSETQ. The DNA of the CDR3 is TGCGCCAGCAGCTTGCTATACCCAAAGGACGAGCAGTACTTC. Encoded protein: CASSLLYPKDEQYF. Together with reference TRBV5-1 and TRBJ2-7, the CDR3 gives the full variable domain: KAGVTQTPRYLIKTRGQQVTLSCSPISGHRSVSWYQQTPGQGLQFLFEYFSETQRNKGNFPGRFSGRQFSNSRSEMNVSTLELGDSALYLCASSLLYPKDEQYFGPGTRLTVT.

The V call is TRBV5-1, the J call TRBJ2-7; 8 bases are a match to TRBD1. The germline V gene encodes CDR1 SGHRS and CDR2 YFSETQ. J lost 6 bases, V lost 6 bases, and 14 bases had no gene match. The length of the CDR3 is 15 residues. The CDR3: CASTSTGQGIAEQYF. CDR3 sequence (DNA): TGCGCCAGCACGTCAACTGGACAGGGAATTGCCGAGCAGTACTTC.

This chain connects TRBV7-9 to TRBJ2-1, with D possibly matching TRBD1 (6 bases). CDR1 is SEHNR, CDR2 FQNEAQ, per germline (reference sequence). This CDR3 is 15 amino acids long. Trimming removed 5 bases at V and 5 bases at J, with 16 bases between. The CDR3 spells CASSTTGVKNNEQFF. CDR3 DNA sequence: TGTGCCAGCAGCACGACAGGCGTAAAAAACAATGAGCAGTTCTTC.

The chain joins TRBV20-1 to TRBJ1-5; no firm D call. The germline V gene has CDR1 DFQATT and CDR2 SNEGSKA (reference sequence). V dropped 0 bases and J dropped 5 bases, with 8 bases sitting between them. This CDR3 is built from 13 residues. The CDR3 DNA sequence: TGCAGTGCTAGAGAGACACTATATCAGCCCCAGCATTTT. Amino acid sequence: CSARETLYQPQHF.

The chain employs TRBV7-9 and TRBJ1-1; maybe TRBD1 (6 bases). This CDR3 is built from 13 residues. From germline, CDR1 is SEHNR and CDR2 FQNEAQ (reference sequence). V was shortened by 4 bases and J by 11 bases, with 17 bases between the two germline ends. The CDR3 DNA reads TGTGCCAGCAGCTCTACTGGGGGGCCCCACGCTTTCTTT. It codes for CASSSTGGPHAFF.

This clonotype has just one count. The CDR3 region has the DNA TGTGCCAGCAGTGAATGGGCCTCTGGGGGAAACTTGAACACTGAAGCTTTCTTT. As protein: CASSEWASGGNLNTEAFF. The rearrangement joins TRBV25-1 to TRBJ1-1; D may be TRBD1 (5 bases). The V end was cut by 1 base, the J end by 0 bases, with 18 bases between. Germline V CDR1 and CDR2: MGHDK, SYGVNS. The CDR3 is 18 residues long.

The chain employs TRBV28 and TRBJ1-5; a possible D gene is TRBD1 (6 bases). The CDR3 spans 12 residues. In germline, CDR1 is MDHEN, CDR2 SYDVKM. V was trimmed by 9 bases and J by 6 bases, leaving 12 bases between them. The CDR3 loop is CASSNRVQPQHF. DNA of the CDR3: TGTGCCAGTAGTAACAGGGTTCAGCCCCAGCATTTT.

The chain carries TRBV20-1 and TRBJ1-3; the D gene is possibly TRBD1 (5 bases). Trimming pared 6 bases from V and 6 bases from J, leaving 15 bases between. CDR1 and CDR2 (germline): DFQATT, SNEGSKA (reference sequence). This CDR3 has 13 amino acids. The CDR3 region is CSASGTPLNTIYF. CDR3 bases: TGCAGTGCCTCCGGGACTCCACTAAACACCATATATTTT.

This chain connects TRBV6-6 to TRBJ1-1; maybe TRBD1 (5 bases). The germline gives CDR1 MNHNY, CDR2 SVGAGI (reference sequence). V lost 6 bases and J 1 base, leaving 9 bases between the germline ends. The CDR3 sequence is 13 residues long. The DNA for the CDR3 is TGTGCCAGCAGGACGACAGAGAACACTGAAGCTTTCTTT. This encodes CASRTTENTEAFF.

The chain links TRBV5-1 to TRBJ2-1; 10 nucleotides line up with TRBD2. V was pared by 6 bases and J by 5 bases, with 8 bases of the junction left unmatched. The CDR3 has 15 residues. Germline values: CDR1 SGHRS, CDR2 YFSETQ. The CDR3 bases are TGCGCCAGCATGCCTCTAGCGGGAGTACACAATGAGCAGTTCTTC. Translation: CASMPLAGVHNEQFF.

V gene TRBV5-1 combines with J gene TRBJ2-1; TRBD2 matches at 13 bases. Germline lookup yields CDR1 SGHRS and CDR2 YFSETQ. Trimming at V came to 3 bases and at J to 0 bases, leaving 9 bases not matched to a gene. This CDR3 spans 19 amino acids. In DNA form, the CDR3 reads TGCGCCAGCAGCTATCGACTAGCGGGGGGCCCGAGCTCCTACAATGAGCAGTTCTTC. This codes for CASSYRLAGGPSSYNEQFF.

The chain is built from TRBV7-2 and TRBJ1-3, with a possible D match to TRBD1 (5 bases). V was cut by 5 bases and J by 2 bases, with 7 bases left in between. Germline V CDR1 and CDR2: SGHTA, FQGNSA. CDR3 length: 13 amino acids. CDR3: CASSGGAGNTIYF. The CDR3 DNA is TGTGCCAGCAGCGGGGGGGCTGGAAACACCATATATTTT.

This clonotype has only a few counts. The V gene is TRBV7-8, the J gene TRBJ2-7, with 12 bases that match TRBD2. The CDR3 consists of 14 residues. V was pared by 4 bases and J by 4 bases, with 2 bases of the junction left unmatched. The V gene's germline CDR1 is SGHVS and CDR2 FQNEAQ. The CDR3 protein is CASSSTSGSYEQYF. DNA for the CDR3: TGTGCCAGCAGCTCGACTAGCGGGAGTTACGAGCAGTACTTC.

The rearrangement uses TRBV30 and TRBJ1-4; a weak D match, TRBD1 (6 bases). Germline V gives CDR1 GTSNPN, CDR2 SVGIG (reference sequence). The germline V and J ends were trimmed by 2 bases and 3 bases, with 19 bases remaining between them. The CDR3 has 17 amino acids. The CDR3, as DNA: TGTGCCTGGAGTCCCCGGGCAGGGGTTAGCTCTAATGAAAAACTGTTTTTT. Residues: CAWSPRAGVSSNEKLFF.

The chain recombines TRBV30 with TRBJ1-1; TRBD1 matches 9 bases. The V and J ends lost 2 bases and 12 bases, in that order; junction bases with no gene match: 16. Germline V gene sequence: CDR1 GTSNPN, CDR2 SVGIG (reference sequence). The CDR3 is 15 residues long. In DNA, the CDR3 is TGTGCCTGGAGTACTATACCGGGACAGGGATCGGGACCTTTCTTT. Protein: CAWSTIPGQGSGPFF.

The chain is built from TRBV11-2 and TRBJ2-1; possibly TRBD2 for D (5 bases). Germline lookup yields CDR1 SGHAT and CDR2 FQNNGV. The CDR3 runs 15 residues. The germline V and J ends were trimmed by 4 bases and 0 bases, with 10 bases remaining between them. CDR3 bases: TGTGCCAGCAGCTCTGAGCGGAGCTCCTACAATGAGCAGTTCTTC. This encodes CASSSERSSYNEQFF.

This chain links TRBV12-3 or TRBV12-4 with TRBJ1-5; 7 bases line up with TRBD1. This CDR3 has 15 amino acids. Trimming took 7 bases from V and 2 from J; bases not matched to a gene: 8. The CDR3 loop is CASNGGGGGNQPQHF. DNA for the CDR3: TGTGCCAGCAACGGGGGAGGGGGCGGCAATCAGCCCCAGCATTTT.

This clonotype was counted once. The chain links TRBV30 to TRBJ2-7; D unresolved. V lost 0 bases, J lost 6 bases, and 15 bases lay in between. Germline V gene sequence: CDR1 GTSNPN, CDR2 SVGIG (reference sequence). The CDR3 has 14 amino acids. CDR3 region: CAWSVRDPMGEQYF. The CDR3 DNA follows: TGTGCCTGGAGTGTACGTGATCCCATGGGCGAGCAGTACTTC.

The genes are TRBV20-1 and TRBJ2-3, with a possible D match to TRBD2 (7 bases). This CDR3 comprises 15 residues. The V and J ends lost 3 bases and 6 bases respectively, with 19 bases between them. CDR1 is DFQATT, CDR2 SNEGSKA, per germline (reference sequence). The CDR3, as DNA: TGCAGTGCTAGGCCTATCCAACGGGGGGCCGATACGCAGTATTTT. It codes for CSARPIQRGADTQYF.

As DNA, the CDR3 is TGTGCCAGCAGCTGGGTAGCTTTTTTGAACAATGAGCAGTTCTTC. As protein: CASSWVAFLNNEQFF. V and J are TRBV11-2 and TRBJ2-1, with no clear D. The germline V gene encodes CDR1 SGHAT and CDR2 FQNNGV. Trimming cost V 4 bases and J 5 bases, with 15 bases left between them. The CDR3 is made up of 15 amino acids.

As DNA, the CDR3 is TGTGCCAGCGGTCAACCCAGGGGGCCCCACAATGAGCAGTTCTTC. This gives the protein CASGQPRGPHNEQFF. J is TRBJ2-1 and V is TRBV28; 8 nucleotides agree with TRBD1. The CDR3 consists of 15 residues. From germline, CDR1 is MDHEN and CDR2 SYDVKM. J was trimmed by 5 bases and V by 8 bases; bases with no gene match: 11.

The V gene is TRBV9, the J gene TRBJ2-7; 8 bases map to TRBD2. The germline gives CDR1 SGDLS, CDR2 YYNGEE. The junction had 8 bases not matched to a gene; V was cut back by 2 bases and J by 1 base. This CDR3 is 16 amino acids long. CDR3 in amino acids: CASSVGSGGLSYEQYF. The DNA for the CDR3 is TGTGCCAGCAGCGTGGGGAGCGGGGGTCTATCCTACGAGCAGTACTTC.

The chain couples TRBV11-2 to TRBJ2-3; D possibly matches TRBD1 or TRBD2 (6 bases each). This CDR3 has 16 amino acids. V dropped 5 bases and J dropped 4 bases, with 19 bases sitting between them. From germline, CDR1 is SGHAT and CDR2 FQNNGV. The CDR3 sequence is CASSKNGGKISDTQYF. DNA of the CDR3: TGTGCCAGCAGCAAAAACGGGGGCAAAATTTCAGATACGCAGTATTTT.

This chain connects TRBV9 to TRBJ1-1; 7 positions match TRBD1. Germline CDR1 reads SGDLS; CDR2 reads YYNGEE. The CDR3 is 16 amino acids. V was pared by 2 bases and J by 4 bases, with 11 bases of the junction left unmatched. Written as DNA, the CDR3 is TGTGCCAGCAGCGTCTCCGGGAACAGGGGTGTCACTGAAGCTTTCTTT. Its translation is CASSVSGNRGVTEAFF.

This rearrangement joins TRBV3-1 to TRBJ1-5; D may be TRBD1 (6 bases). This CDR3 has 14 amino acids. V was clipped by 1 base and J by 6 bases, with 10 bases between them. Germline CDR1 is LGHDT and CDR2 is YNNKEL (reference sequence). CDR3 bases: TGTGCCAGCAGCCAAGGAGGAGGGGGTCAGCCCCAGCATTTT. Protein sequence: CASSQGGGGQPQHF.

The chain carries TRBV29-1 and TRBJ2-1, with no clear D. This CDR3 has 13 amino acids. CDR1 SQVTM and CDR2 ANQGSEA come from the germline V gene. Trimming removed 3 bases from V and 0 bases from J, with 6 bases in between. The CDR3 DNA reads TGCAGCGTTGAGCCCATCTCCTACAATGAGCAGTTCTTC. Encoded protein: CSVEPISYNEQFF.

The V call is TRBV2, the J call TRBJ1-4; TRBD1 matches 7 bases. This CDR3 spans 13 amino acids. Germline values: CDR1 SNHLY, CDR2 FYNNEI. Losses at the gene ends were 5 bases for V and 8 bases for J; bases not matched to a gene: 5. The DNA for the CDR3 is TGTGCCAGCAGTCGAAGGGGGCAAGAAAAACTGTTTTTT. It is translated as CASSRRGQEKLFF.

The chain links TRBV7-9 to TRBJ2-5, with D uncertain. Trimming left V 5 bases short and J 7 bases short, with 17 bases between. The CDR3 loop spans 14 amino acids. CDR1 SEHNR and CDR2 FQNEAQ come from the germline V gene (reference sequence). The CDR3 protein is CASSHKTVAGTQYF. Written as DNA, the CDR3 is TGTGCCAGCAGCCATAAGACTGTCGCAGGGACCCAGTACTTC.

This clonotype occurred once. This chain connects TRBV7-2 to TRBJ2-3, with TRBD1 as a possible D gene (5 bases). Germline CDR1 is SGHTA and CDR2 is FQGNSA. CDR3 size: 15 residues. V was trimmed by 1 base and J by 4 bases, leaving 12 bases between them. CDR3 nucleotide sequence: TGTGCCAGCAGCTTAGGTCGCAGGGCTGCAGATACGCAGTATTTT. It specifies CASSLGRRAADTQYF.

The V call is TRBV29-1, the J call TRBJ2-3; 8 bases fit TRBD1. The CDR3 spans 15 residues. Germline CDR1 is SQVTM and CDR2 is ANQGSEA. The trim removed 4 bases at V and 2 bases at J, leaving 8 bases unmatched. The CDR3 DNA follows: TGCAGCGTTGTGTGGGACAGGATAGCCACAGATACGCAGTATTTT. Translated: CSVVWDRIATDTQYF.

The chain is built from TRBV28 and TRBJ2-4; 8 nucleotides agree with TRBD2. The ends lost 3 bases at V and 13 bases at J; junction bases unmatched: 2. Per germline, CDR1 MDHEN and CDR2 SYDVKM. This CDR3 is built from 11 residues. The CDR3 here is CASSLRGVQYF. The CDR3 region has the DNA TGTGCCAGCAGTTTGCGGGGGGTGCAGTACTTC.

The chain employs TRBV20-1 and TRBJ2-7, with 7 bases matching TRBD1. Trimming took 5 bases from V and 3 from J; bases not matched to a gene: 4. The CDR3 runs 12 residues. Per the germline V gene, CDR1 is DFQATT and CDR2 is SNEGSKA (reference sequence). The CDR3 bases are TGCAGTGCTCCCCGGACAGGCTACGAGCAGTACTTC. It encodes CSAPRTGYEQYF.